One and the same sample provided the 14 T cell receptor beta chains below, sequenced in a study of T cells in Graves' hyperthyroidism and ophthalmopathy. The investigators amplified TCR beta CDR3 regions from RNA transcripts. Initially, a first-round RT-PCR of the TCR CDR3 employed the HTBI primer set. Using its own MiXCR run on the multiplex PCR reads, TCRdb lists one record per CDR3 protein. This sample carries around 240,000 distinct CDR3 sequences, about 15% of them seen once, and the ten largest clones take roughly 14%. Material for sequencing was blood. These TCRs come from a woman aged 40 to 50 with Graves' hyperthyroidism that later progressed to Graves' ophthalmopathy.

Many counts were recorded for this clonotype. This chain joins TRBV30 and TRBJ2-2; tentative D call: TRBD1 (5 bases). The CDR3 totals 16 residues. Trimming removed 2 bases at V and 3 bases at J, with 16 bases between. In germline, CDR1 is GTSNPN, CDR2 SVGIG (reference sequence). The CDR3 region is CAWSSYPQGYTGELFF. The DNA of the CDR3 is TGTGCCTGGAGTTCGTACCCCCAGGGTTACACCGGGGAGCTGTTTTTT.

This clonotype occurred many times. The rearrangement joins TRBV6-1 to TRBJ2-1, with D maybe TRBD2 (5 bases). The CDR3 contains 13 residues. Germline V gene sequence: CDR1 MNHNS, CDR2 SASEGT. Deletions cut 5 bases from V and 6 bases from J, with 11 bases between. For the CDR3, the DNA is TGTGCCAGCAGTCCCCGGAGCGGCAATGAGCAGTTCTTC. Translating it yields CASSPRSGNEQFF.

This clonotype was seen repeatedly, ten times or more. V gene TRBV10-2 combines with J gene TRBJ2-7, with D unclear. Germline CDR1 and CDR2: WSHSY and SAAADI. V was pared by 3 bases and J by 6 bases, with 12 bases between. The CDR3 spans 13 residues. CDR3 loop: CASSDHGPFEQYF. In DNA, the CDR3 is TGCGCCAGCAGTGACCATGGCCCCTTCGAGCAGTACTTC.

The table lists this clonotype with many counts. This chain links TRBV3-1 with TRBJ2-5; 15 bases fit TRBD2. Per germline, CDR1 LGHDT and CDR2 YNNKEL (reference sequence). V was pared by 4 bases and J by 5 bases, with 2 bases of the junction left unmatched. There are 15 residues in the CDR3. CDR3 sequence (DNA): TGTGCCAGCAGCCTCGGACTAGCGGGAGGGGAGACCCAGTACTTC. Its protein product is CASSLGLAGGETQYF.

This clonotype was counted many times. The chain couples TRBV6-6 to TRBJ2-3; 11 nucleotides match TRBD1. The junction had 2 bases not matched to a gene; V was cut back by 2 bases and J by 1 base. In germline, CDR1 is MNHNY, CDR2 SVGAGI (reference sequence). CDR3 size: 16 residues. Written as DNA, the CDR3 is TGTGCCAGCAGTTACGGACAGGGGGCTCGCACAGATACGCAGTATTTT. Encoded protein: CASSYGQGARTDTQYF.

The chain combines TRBV9 with TRBJ2-1; no firm D call. Germline V gene data show CDR1 as SGDLS and CDR2 as YYNGEE. The V gene lost 4 bases and the J gene lost 0 bases, with 8 bases spanning the gap. This CDR3 has 14 residues. The CDR3, as DNA: TGTGCCAGCAGCCACGAAACCTCCTACAATGAGCAGTTCTTC. Residues: CASSHETSYNEQFF.

This clonotype has a count of ten or more. The chain is built from TRBV25-1 and TRBJ2-5, with 8 positions matching TRBD1. V lost 3 bases and J lost 4; bases outside the gene matches: 7. CDR3 size: 15 residues. Germline CDR1 MGHDK, CDR2 SYGVNS. Written as DNA, the CDR3 is TGTGCCAGCAGTGATTTTACAGGGGGTCGAGAGACCCAGTACTTC. Amino acid sequence: CASSDFTGGRETQYF.

This clonotype was counted many times. The gene calls are TRBV4-2 and TRBJ2-4; weak D call: TRBD2 (6 bases). CDR1 and CDR2 (germline): LGHNA, YNFKEQ. The CDR3 covers 15 residues. V dropped 5 bases and J dropped 8 bases, with 19 bases sitting between them. In DNA, the CDR3 is TGTGCCAGCAGCGCCCGCCCCGGGAGTGGGTACATTCAGTACTTC. Translation gives CASSARPGSGYIQYF.

V and J are TRBV24-1 and TRBJ2-3; D is undetermined. Germline V gives CDR1 KGHDR, CDR2 SFDVKD. The CDR3 consists of 15 residues. The V end was cut by 9 bases, the J end by 0 bases, with 15 bases between. CDR3 DNA: TGTGCCACCGCCCCCCTAGGCGAAAGCACAGATACGCAGTATTTT. It encodes CATAPLGESTDTQYF.

This clonotype has a count of ten or more. The V gene is TRBV10-2, the J gene TRBJ2-1; no clear D gene. Between the trimmed V and J ends, which lost 0 bases and 8 bases, there was a span of 11 bases. Germline V CDR1 and CDR2: WSHSY, SAAADI. This CDR3 is built from 14 residues. CDR3 loop: CASSESISIDEQFF. The CDR3 DNA is TGCGCCAGCAGTGAGTCGATTAGCATCGATGAGCAGTTCTTC.

This clonotype was seen many times. The chain has TRBV7-3 and TRBJ2-1; no clear D. V was pared by 4 bases and J by 4 bases, with 11 bases between. CDR1 SGHTA and CDR2 FQGTGA come from the germline V gene. The CDR3 runs to 14 residues. The CDR3 loop is CASSYPGRYNEQFF. CDR3 in DNA: TGTGCCAGCAGCTATCCTGGGCGGTACAATGAGCAGTTCTTC.

This clonotype came up many times. The chain carries TRBV27 and TRBJ2-1; TRBD1 might be the D (6 bases). V lost 7 bases, J lost 0 bases, and 13 bases lay in between. The V gene's germline CDR1 is MNHEY and CDR2 SMNVEV (reference sequence). The CDR3 is 15 residues long. CDR3 sequence (DNA): TGTGCCAGCAAGCCAGGGACAAGCTCCTACAATGAGCAGTTCTTC. Translation: CASKPGTSSYNEQFF.

In its sample, this clonotype was seen many times. The CDR3 spells CSVLDRERTDTQYF. The CDR3 DNA is TGCAGCGTGCTAGACAGGGAACGCACAGATACGCAGTATTTT. The V and J genes are TRBV29-1 and TRBJ2-3; 7 nucleotides agree with TRBD1. With V trimmed by 6 bases and J by 1 base, 7 bases remained unmatched. The germline V gene has CDR1 SQVTM and CDR2 ANQGSEA. CDR3 length: 14 residues.

This clonotype was seen ten or more times. The chain recombines TRBV28 with TRBJ2-7; no clear D. The V gene lost 2 bases and the J gene lost 4 bases, with 15 bases spanning the gap. CDR1 is MDHEN and CDR2 is SYDVKM in the germline V gene. The length of the CDR3 is 15 residues. CDR3 amino acids: CASSLSRSSSYEQYF. The CDR3, as DNA: TGTGCCAGCAGTTTAAGCCGGAGTTCTTCTTACGAGCAGTACTTC.